The source of this TCR beta chain is a study of tumor and adjacent non-tumor tissue in lung cancer. About the research overall: Histology: eleven to twelve adenocarcinoma, a couple of squamous cell carcinoma, 1 small cell lung cancer.

Three rounds of nested PCR, following a modified ARM-PCR protocol, produced the TCRbeta library. In TCRdb, the multiplex PCR reads were re-called with MiXCR into one record per CDR3 protein. Among about 44,000 distinct CDR3 sequences listed, around 60% were seen once. This sample's RNA came from whole unsorted tissue. More than 3 cm separated this lung sample from the edge of the tumor. The CDR3 has 21 residues. From germline, CDR1 is SEHNR and CDR2 FQNEAQ (reference sequence). As regards this clonotype: At one of its ends the junction is not consistent with the germline gene, which may arise from a read error.

The sequence came from an older woman with non-small cell lung cancer. Material: distant non-tumor lung tissue. The rearrangement links TRBV7-9 to TRBJ1-1, with D uncertain. DNA of the CDR3: TGTGCCAGCAGCTTAGTCCCCGACACCGCGCGCCAAAGCCATATGAATACTGAAGCTTTCTTT. Translated, it gives CASSLVPDTARQSHMNTEAFF.